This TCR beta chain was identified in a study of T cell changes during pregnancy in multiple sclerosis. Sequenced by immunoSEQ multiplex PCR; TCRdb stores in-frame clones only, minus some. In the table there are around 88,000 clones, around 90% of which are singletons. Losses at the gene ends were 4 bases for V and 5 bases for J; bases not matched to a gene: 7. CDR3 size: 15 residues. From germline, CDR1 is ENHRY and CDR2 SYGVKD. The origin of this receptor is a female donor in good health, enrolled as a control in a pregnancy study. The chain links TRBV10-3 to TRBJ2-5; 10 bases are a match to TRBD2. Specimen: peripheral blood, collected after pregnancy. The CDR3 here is CAISATSGIGETQYF. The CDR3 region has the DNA TGTGCCATCAGTGCAACTAGCGGGATTGGGGAGACCCAGTACTTC.